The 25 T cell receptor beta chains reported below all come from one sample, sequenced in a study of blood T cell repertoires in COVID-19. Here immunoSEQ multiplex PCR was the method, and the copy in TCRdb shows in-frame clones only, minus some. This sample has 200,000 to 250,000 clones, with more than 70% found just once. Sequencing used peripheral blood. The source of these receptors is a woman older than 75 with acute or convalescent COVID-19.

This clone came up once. In nucleotides, the CDR3 is TGTGCCAGCAGCTTGGATGGCAGGGGGTTCGGTCAGCCCCAGCATTTT. Translating it yields CASSLDGRGFGQPQHF. This chain uses TRBV5-5 with TRBJ1-5, with 7 nucleotides matching TRBD1. The germline gives CDR1 SGHKS, CDR2 YYEKEE (reference sequence). Trimming at V came to 0 bases and at J to 6 bases, leaving 9 bases not matched to a gene. The CDR3 has 16 residues.

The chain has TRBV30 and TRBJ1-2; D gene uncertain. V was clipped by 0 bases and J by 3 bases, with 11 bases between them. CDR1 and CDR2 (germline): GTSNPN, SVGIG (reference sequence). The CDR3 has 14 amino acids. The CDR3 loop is CAWSVKPTDYGYTF. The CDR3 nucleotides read TGTGCCTGGAGTGTAAAGCCTACGGACTATGGCTACACCTTC.

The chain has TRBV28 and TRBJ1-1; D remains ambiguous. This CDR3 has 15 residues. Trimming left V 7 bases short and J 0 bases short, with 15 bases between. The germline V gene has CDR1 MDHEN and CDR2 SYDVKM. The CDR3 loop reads CASIAATGLNTEAFF. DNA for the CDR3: TGTGCCAGCATAGCGGCGACCGGCCTGAACACTGAAGCTTTCTTT.

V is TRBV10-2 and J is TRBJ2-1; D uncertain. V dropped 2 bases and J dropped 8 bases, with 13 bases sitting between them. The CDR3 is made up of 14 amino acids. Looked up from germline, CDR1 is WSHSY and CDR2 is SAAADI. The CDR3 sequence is CASSERTEIYEQFF. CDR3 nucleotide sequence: TGCGCCAGCAGTGAGAGAACCGAGATTTATGAGCAGTTCTTC.

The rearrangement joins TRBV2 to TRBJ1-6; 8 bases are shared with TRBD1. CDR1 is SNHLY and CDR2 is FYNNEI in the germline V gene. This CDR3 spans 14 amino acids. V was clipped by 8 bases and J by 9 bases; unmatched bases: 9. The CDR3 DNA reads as TGTGCCAGCGGGGACAGGACAGACGTTTCACCCCTCCACTTT. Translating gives CASGDRTDVSPLHF.

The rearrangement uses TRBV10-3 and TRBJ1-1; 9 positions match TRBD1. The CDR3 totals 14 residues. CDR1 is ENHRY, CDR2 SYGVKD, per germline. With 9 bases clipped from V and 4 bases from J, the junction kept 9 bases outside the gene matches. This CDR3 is CAITGTGRVTEAFF. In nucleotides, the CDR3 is TGTGCCATAACCGGGACAGGGCGGGTCACTGAAGCTTTCTTT.

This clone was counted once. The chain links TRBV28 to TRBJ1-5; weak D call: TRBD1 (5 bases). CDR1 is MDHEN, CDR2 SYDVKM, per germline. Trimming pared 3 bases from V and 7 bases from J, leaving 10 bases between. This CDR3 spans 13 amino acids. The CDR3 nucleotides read TGTGCCAGCAGTTTCCGCGGGGGGCAGCCCCAGCATTTT. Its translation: CASSFRGGQPQHF.

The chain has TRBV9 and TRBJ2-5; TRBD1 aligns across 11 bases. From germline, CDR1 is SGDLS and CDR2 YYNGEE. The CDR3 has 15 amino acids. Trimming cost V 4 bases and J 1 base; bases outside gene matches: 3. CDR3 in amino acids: CASSPGQGAQETQYF. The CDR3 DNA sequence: TGTGCCAGCAGCCCCGGACAGGGGGCCCAAGAGACCCAGTACTTC.

The CDR3 spells CASSITIYNTGELFF. The CDR3, as DNA: TGTGCCAGTAGTATCACAATATACAACACCGGGGAGCTGTTTTTT. This rearrangement joins TRBV19 to TRBJ2-2; D is undetermined. V was clipped by 3 bases and J by 2 bases, with 10 bases between them. The germline CDR1 and CDR2 sequences are LNHDA and SQIVND (reference sequence). The length of the CDR3 is 15 residues.

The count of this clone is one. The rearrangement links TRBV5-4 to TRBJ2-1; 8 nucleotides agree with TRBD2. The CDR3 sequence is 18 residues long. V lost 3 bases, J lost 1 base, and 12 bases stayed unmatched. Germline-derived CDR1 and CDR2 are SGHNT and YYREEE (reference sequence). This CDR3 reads CASSSRGGGPLSYNEQFF. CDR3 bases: TGTGCCAGCAGCTCCCGCGGCGGGGGGCCACTATCCTACAATGAGCAGTTCTTC.

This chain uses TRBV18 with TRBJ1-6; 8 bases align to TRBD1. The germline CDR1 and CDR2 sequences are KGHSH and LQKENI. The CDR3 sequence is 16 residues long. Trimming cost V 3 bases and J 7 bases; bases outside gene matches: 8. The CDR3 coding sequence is TGTGCCAGCTCACCTGACAGGGGTGGGTTGAATTCACCCCTCCACTTT. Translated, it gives CASSPDRGGLNSPLHF.

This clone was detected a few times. CDR3 DNA: TGTGCCAGCAGTGAAACTAGCGGGGGGGCAACAGATACGCAGTATTTT. It codes for CASSETSGGATDTQYF. The gene calls are TRBV6-4 and TRBJ2-3, with TRBD2 matching over 13 bases. This CDR3 is 16 amino acids long. Germline V CDR1 and CDR2: MRHNA, SNTAGT. V shed 3 bases and J 3 bases; nucleotides not matched to a gene: 3.

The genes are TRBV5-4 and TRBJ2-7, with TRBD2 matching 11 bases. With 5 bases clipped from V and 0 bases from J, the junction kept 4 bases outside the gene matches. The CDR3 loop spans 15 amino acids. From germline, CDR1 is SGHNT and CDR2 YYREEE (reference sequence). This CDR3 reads CASSSTSGVSYEQYF. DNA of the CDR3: TGTGCCAGCAGTTCGACTAGCGGGGTCTCCTACGAGCAGTACTTC.

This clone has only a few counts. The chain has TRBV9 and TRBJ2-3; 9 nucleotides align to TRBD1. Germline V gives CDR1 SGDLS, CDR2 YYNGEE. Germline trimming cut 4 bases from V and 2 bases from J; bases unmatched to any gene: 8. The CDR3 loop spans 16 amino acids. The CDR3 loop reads CASSPRTGDSTDTQYF. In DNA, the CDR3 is TGTGCCAGCAGCCCCCGGACAGGGGACTCCACAGATACGCAGTATTTT.

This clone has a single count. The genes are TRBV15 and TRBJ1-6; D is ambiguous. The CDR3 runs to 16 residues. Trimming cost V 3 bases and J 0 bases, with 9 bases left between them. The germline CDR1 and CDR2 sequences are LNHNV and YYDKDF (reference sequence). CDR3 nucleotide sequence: TGTGCCACCAGCAGGGACTGGAGCTCCTATAATTCACCCCTCCACTTT. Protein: CATSRDWSSYNSPLHF.

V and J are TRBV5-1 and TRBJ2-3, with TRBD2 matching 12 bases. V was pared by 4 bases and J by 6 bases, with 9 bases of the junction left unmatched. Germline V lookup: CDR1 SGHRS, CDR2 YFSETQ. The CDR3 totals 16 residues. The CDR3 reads CASSIKLAGGTDTQYF. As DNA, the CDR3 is TGCGCCAGCAGCATAAAACTAGCGGGGGGTACGGATACGCAGTATTTT.

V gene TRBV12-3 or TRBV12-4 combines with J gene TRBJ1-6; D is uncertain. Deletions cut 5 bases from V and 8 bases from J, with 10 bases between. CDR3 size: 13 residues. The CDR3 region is CASSQSRYSPLHF. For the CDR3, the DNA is TGTGCCAGCAGTCAAAGCCGGTATTCACCCCTCCACTTT.

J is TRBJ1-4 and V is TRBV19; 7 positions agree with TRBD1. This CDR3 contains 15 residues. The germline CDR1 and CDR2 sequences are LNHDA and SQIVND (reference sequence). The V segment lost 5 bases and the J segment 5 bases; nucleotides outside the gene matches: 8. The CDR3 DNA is TGTGCCAGTAGTTCCCCCGGCAGGGGGAATGAAAAACTGTTTTTT. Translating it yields CASSSPGRGNEKLFF.

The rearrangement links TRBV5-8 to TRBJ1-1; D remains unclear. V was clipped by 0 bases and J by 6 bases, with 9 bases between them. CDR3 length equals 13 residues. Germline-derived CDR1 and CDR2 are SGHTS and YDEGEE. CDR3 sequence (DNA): TGTGCCAGCAGCTTGGCACGTTTAGCTGAAGCTTTCTTT. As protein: CASSLARLAEAFF.

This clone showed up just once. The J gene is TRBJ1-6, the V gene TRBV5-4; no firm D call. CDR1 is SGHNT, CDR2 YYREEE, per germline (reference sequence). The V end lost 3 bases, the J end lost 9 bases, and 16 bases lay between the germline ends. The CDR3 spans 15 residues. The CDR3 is CASSSGGEPSSPLHF. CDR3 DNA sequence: TGTGCCAGCAGCTCGGGCGGGGAACCTAGTTCACCCCTCCACTTT. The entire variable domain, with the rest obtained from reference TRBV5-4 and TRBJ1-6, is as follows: ETGVTQSPTHLIKTRGQQVTLRCSSQSGHNTVSWYQQALGQGPQFIFQYYREEENGRGNFPPRFSGLQFPNYSSELNVNALELDDSALYLCASSSGGEPSSPLHFGNGTRLTVT.

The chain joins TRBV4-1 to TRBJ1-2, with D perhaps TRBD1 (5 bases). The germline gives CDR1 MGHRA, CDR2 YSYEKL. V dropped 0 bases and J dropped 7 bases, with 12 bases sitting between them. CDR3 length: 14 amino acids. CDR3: CASSQDRSRAGYTF. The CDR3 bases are TGCGCCAGCAGCCAAGATCGTAGCAGGGCTGGCTACACCTTC.

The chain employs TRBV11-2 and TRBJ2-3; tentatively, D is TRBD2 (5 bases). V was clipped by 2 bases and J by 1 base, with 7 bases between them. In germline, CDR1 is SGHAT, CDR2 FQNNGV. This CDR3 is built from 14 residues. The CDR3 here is CASSLLGGTDTQYF. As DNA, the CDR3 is TGTGCCAGCAGCTTACTCGGGGGCACAGATACGCAGTATTTT.

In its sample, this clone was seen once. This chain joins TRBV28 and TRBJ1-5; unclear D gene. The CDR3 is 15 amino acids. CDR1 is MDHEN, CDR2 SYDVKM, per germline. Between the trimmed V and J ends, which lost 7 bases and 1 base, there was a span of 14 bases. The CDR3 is CASTRQLGSNQPQHF. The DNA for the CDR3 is TGTGCCAGCACCAGACAACTCGGAAGCAATCAGCCCCAGCATTTT.

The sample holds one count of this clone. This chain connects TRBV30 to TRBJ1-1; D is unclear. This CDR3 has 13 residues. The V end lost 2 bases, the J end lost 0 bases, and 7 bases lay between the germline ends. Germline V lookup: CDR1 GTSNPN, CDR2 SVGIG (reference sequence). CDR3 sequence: CAWSNILNTEAFF. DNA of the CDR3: TGTGCCTGGAGTAACATCCTGAACACTGAAGCTTTCTTT.

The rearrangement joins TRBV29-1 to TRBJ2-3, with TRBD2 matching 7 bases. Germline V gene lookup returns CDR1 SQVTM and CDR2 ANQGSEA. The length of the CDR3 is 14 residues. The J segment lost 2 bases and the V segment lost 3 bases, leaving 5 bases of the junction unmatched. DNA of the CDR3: TGCAGCGTTGAGGGAGCGGGGAACACAGATACGCAGTATTTT. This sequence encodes CSVEGAGNTDTQYF.